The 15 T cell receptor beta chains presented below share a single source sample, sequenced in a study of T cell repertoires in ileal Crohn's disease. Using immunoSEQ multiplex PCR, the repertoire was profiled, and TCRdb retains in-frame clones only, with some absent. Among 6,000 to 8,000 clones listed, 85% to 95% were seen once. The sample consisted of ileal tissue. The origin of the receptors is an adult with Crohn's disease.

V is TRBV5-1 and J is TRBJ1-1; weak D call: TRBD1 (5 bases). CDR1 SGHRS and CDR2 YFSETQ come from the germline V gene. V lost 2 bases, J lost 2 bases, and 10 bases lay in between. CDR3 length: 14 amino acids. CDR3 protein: CASSFGQLNTEAFF. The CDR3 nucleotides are TGCGCCAGCAGCTTTGGACAACTCAACACTGAAGCTTTCTTT.

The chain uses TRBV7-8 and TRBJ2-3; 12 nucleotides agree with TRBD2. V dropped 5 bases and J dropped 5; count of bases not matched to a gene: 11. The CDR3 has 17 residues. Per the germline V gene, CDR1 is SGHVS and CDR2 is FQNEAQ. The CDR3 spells CASSPPLTSGRRDTQYF. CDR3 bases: TGTGCCAGCAGCCCCCCCCTAACTAGCGGGAGGAGAGATACGCAGTATTTT. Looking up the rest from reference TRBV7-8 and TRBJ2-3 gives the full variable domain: GAGVSQSPRYKVAKRGQDVALRCDPISGHVSLFWYQQALGQGPEFLTYFQNEAQLDKSGLPSDRFFAERPEGSVSTLKIQRTQQEDSAVYLCASSPPLTSGRRDTQYFGPGTRLTVL.

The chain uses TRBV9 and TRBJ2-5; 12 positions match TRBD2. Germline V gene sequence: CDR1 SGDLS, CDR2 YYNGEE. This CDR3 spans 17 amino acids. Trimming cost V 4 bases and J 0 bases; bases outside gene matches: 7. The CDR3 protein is CASSPHRTSGDQETQYF. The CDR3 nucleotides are TGTGCCAGCAGCCCCCATCGGACTAGCGGGGACCAAGAGACCCAGTACTTC. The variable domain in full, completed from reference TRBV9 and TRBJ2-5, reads DSGVTQTPKHLITATGQRVTLRCSPRSGDLSVYWYQQSLDQGLQFLIQYYNGEERAKGNILERFSAQQFPDLHSELNLSSLELGDSALYFCASSPHRTSGDQETQYFGPGTRLLVL.

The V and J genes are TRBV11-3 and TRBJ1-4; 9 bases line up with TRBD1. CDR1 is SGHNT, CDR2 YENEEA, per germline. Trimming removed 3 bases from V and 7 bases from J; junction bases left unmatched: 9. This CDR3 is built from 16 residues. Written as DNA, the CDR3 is TGTGCCAGCAGCTTCCAACAGGGGGCGGGGGGTGAAAAACTGTTTTTT. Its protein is CASSFQQGAGGEKLFF.

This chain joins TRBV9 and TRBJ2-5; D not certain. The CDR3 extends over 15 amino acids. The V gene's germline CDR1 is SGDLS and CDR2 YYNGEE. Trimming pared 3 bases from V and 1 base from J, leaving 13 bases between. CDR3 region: CASSARLTVQETQYF. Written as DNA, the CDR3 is TGTGCCAGCAGCGCCCGCCTTACAGTCCAAGAGACCCAGTACTTC. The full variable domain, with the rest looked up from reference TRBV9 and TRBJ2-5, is DSGVTQTPKHLITATGQRVTLRCSPRSGDLSVYWYQQSLDQGLQFLIQYYNGEERAKGNILERFSAQQFPDLHSELNLSSLELGDSALYFCASSARLTVQETQYFGPGTRLLVL.

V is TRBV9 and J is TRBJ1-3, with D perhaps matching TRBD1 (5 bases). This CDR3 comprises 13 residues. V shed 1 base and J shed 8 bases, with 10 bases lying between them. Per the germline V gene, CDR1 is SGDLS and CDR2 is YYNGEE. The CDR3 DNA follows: TGTGCCAGCAGCGTACCAGGGATAGACACCATATATTTT. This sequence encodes CASSVPGIDTIYF.

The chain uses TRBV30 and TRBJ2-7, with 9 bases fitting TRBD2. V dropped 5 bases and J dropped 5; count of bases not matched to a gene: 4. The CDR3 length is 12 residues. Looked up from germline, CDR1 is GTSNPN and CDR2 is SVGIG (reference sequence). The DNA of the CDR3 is TGTGCCTGGGGCGGGGGGGGTGACGAGCAGTACTTC. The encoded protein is CAWGGGGDEQYF.

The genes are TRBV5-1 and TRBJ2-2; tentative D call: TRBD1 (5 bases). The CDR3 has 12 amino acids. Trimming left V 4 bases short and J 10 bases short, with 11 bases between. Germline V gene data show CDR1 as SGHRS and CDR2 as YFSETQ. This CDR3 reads CASSIGHVELFF. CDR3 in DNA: TGCGCCAGCAGCATAGGACACGTGGAGCTGTTTTTT.

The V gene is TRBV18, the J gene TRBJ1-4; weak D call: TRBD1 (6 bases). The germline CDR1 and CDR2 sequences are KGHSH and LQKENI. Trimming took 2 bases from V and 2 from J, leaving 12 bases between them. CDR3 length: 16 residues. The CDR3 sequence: CASSPRTDATNEKLFF. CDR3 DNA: TGTGCCAGCTCACCAAGGACAGATGCGACTAATGAAAAACTGTTTTTT.

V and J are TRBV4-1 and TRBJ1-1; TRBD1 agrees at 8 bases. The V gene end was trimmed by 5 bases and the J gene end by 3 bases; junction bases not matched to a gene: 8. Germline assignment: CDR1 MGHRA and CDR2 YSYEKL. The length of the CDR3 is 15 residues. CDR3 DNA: TGCGCCAGCAGCGAGAGAGCAGGGGGCTACACTGAAGCTTTCTTT. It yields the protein CASSERAGGYTEAFF.

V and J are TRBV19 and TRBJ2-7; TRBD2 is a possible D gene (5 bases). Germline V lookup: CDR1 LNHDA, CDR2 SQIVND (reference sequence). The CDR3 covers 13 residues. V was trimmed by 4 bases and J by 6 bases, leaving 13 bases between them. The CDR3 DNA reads TGTGCCAGTAGTACCCGGACGGGAAGCGAGCAGTACTTC. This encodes CASSTRTGSEQYF.

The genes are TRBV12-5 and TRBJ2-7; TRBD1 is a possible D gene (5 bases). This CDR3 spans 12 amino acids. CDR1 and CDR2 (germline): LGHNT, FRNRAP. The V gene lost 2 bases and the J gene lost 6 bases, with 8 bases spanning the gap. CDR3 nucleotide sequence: TGTGCTAGTGGTTTGAGGGGCGGCGAGCAGTACTTC. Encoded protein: CASGLRGGEQYF.

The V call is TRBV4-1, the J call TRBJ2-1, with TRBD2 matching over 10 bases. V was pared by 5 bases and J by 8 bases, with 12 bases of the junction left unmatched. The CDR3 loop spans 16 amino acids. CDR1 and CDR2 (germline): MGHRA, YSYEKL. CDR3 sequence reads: CASSSSRASGSDEQFF. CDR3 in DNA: TGCGCCAGCAGCTCAAGTCGGGCTAGCGGGAGCGATGAGCAGTTCTTC.

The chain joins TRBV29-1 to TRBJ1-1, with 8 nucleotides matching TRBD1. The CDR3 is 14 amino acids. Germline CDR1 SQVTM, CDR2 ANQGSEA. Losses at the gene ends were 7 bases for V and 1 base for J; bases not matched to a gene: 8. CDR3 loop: CSARGTGRNTEAFF. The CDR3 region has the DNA TGCAGCGCACGAGGGACAGGCCGGAACACTGAAGCTTTCTTT.

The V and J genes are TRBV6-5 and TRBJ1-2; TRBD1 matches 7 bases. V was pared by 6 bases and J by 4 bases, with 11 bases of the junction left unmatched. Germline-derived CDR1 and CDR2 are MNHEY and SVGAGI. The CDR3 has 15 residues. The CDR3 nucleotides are TGTGCCAGCAGCTTAGACTTACAGGGGAGCTATGGCTACACCTTC. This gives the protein CASSLDLQGSYGYTF.